This record concerns one T cell receptor beta chain sequence. Its specific antigen is unknown. Per-base qualities were not stored, and no clone one base away is much larger. At one collaborating source in Seattle, patients were enrolled during active infection and were followed longitudinally through the course of disease. Whole blood was collected in K2EDTA tubes by collaborating institutions according to the institutions' own protocols. For TCRbeta analysis, collaborators shipped samples in one of three forms: frozen whole blood, isolated PBMCs, or DNA extracted from either of those sample types. Including cysteine and phenylalanine, the CDR3 has 14 amino acids. Only the CDR3 part of the read is kept: 42 bases, read in frame from the first base. The germline V gene (reference sequence) provides CDR1 SEHNR and CDR2 FQNEAQ. Trimming removed 1 base from V and 3 bases from J; the gene matches leave 2 bases unexplained.

This entry is derived from a study of blood T cell repertoires in COVID-19 (dated by TCRdb to about 2020). Study-wide context: Samples from collaborators originated in the United States, Italy and Spain and spanned both the acute and convalescent phases of COVID-19. The material from the prospective study consisted of cDNA or gDNA derived from T cells, B-cell-depleted T cells, or PBMCs. The dataset comprised deeply sampled blood TCRbeta repertoires from subjects exposed to, actively infected with, or recovered from COVID-19. The repertoires were released in a freely available public database intended as a resource for research on the immune response to SARS-CoV-2. Samples came from the ongoing ImmuneRACE study (first 160 participants) plus 1,254 subjects from 6 global collaborators. The sample metadata nearly always contained a de-identified subject ID, COVID-19 status, age in years and sex. Where available, HLA class I and class II types were taken from metadata supplied by the sample provider and were not determined by assay-based typing. What the authors observed across the whole study: The quantity of clinical and demographic metadata differed by source and by participant and was supplied without curation.

TCRbeta CDR3 regions were amplified from genomic DNA using the immunoSEQ Assay, a bias-controlled multiplex PCR. The paper's processing steps were these. The number of nucleated cells in each sample was estimated from the amplification of reference gene primers within the assay. To quantify the absolute abundance of each unique TCRbeta CDR3 rearrangement, sequence reads were collapsed and filtered. For each sample, productive Simpson clonality was calculated by taking the square root of Simpson's diversity index across productive rearrangements. TCRdb took this table from immuneACCESS and kept in-frame rearrangements with V and J called. Such tables lack part of the clones; where checked against another copy, unresolved V genes explain under half of the gap, and the rest is unexplained. That table supplies the V and J calls and clone size; D and trimming were determined from the DNA. The sample includes 200,000 to 300,000 clones, with about nine tenths observed a single time. The ten largest clones represent about 0.8% of the sample.

This TCR was sampled from a man aged 25-40 years with COVID-19, enrolled during active disease. The rearrangement combines TRBV7-9 with TRBJ1-1, with 7 middle bases fitting TRBD1. The sample comprised peripheral blood. The DNA sequence follows: TGTGCCAGCAGCTTAGGGACAGGCTACACTGAAGCTTTCTTT. This is translated as CASSLGTGYTEAFF.